This TCR beta chain was profiled in a study of shared clonotypes between healthy human individuals. Overall study context: Researchers assigned three CD4 naive, three CD4 memory, two CD8 naive and one CD8 memory plate to each donor.

Germline V lookup: CDR1 LNHDA, CDR2 SQIVND (reference sequence). This CDR3 region has 11 residues. Remarks on this clone: The junction differs from germline at one of its ends, possibly a read error.

Sequenced by immunoSEQ multiplex PCR; TCRdb stores in-frame clones only, minus some. The sample consists of about 1.4 million clones, around 97% of them appearing once. The TCR was taken from a man aged 25 to 45 in good health. The sample consisted of naive CD4+ T cells sorted from blood. Subset of the sample: CD45RA+ positively selected. The chain links TRBV19 to TRBJ2-5; D uncertain. The CDR3 spells CASSIGPPGNF. CDR3 sequence (DNA): TGTGCCAGTAGTATTGGTCCCCCTGGGAACTTC.